These T cell receptor beta chains were read from a single sample in a study of beta chain features in type 1 diabetes. This table comes from immunoSEQ multiplex PCR, and its TCRdb copy is limited to in-frame clones, with some not included. The sample gives some 240,000 clones, approximately 11% of which show up once; 1% to 1.5% is in the top ten. Sequencing was carried out using central memory CD4+ T cells from blood. The receptors were sampled from a man aged 18 to 29 in good health. CDR3s leave out the opening cysteine and the closing phenylalanine or tryptophan. Fields, in order: V gene, CDR3 protein.

>TRBV7-2
ASSHQTGSSYEQY
>TRBV7-3
ASSFDRTSNEQF
>TRBV10-3
ASIRAASGSGANVLT
>TRBV7-9
ASSDPGTSPTDTQY
>TRBV27
ASRTLTDIYGYT
>TRBV2
ASSATLPSGTQY
>TRBV7-9
ASSLTSGSGETQY
>TRBV19
ASSGQPTARKLF
>TRBV29-1
SGLQGGTLNEQF
>TRBV10-3
AISESGRGNTEAF
>TRBV2
AIRREADTQY
>TRBV20-1
SAPRQTEAF
>TRBV19
ASSTSRDRDRWETQY
>TRBV4-2
ASSQERDERYEQY
>TRBV5-1
ASSSTSGVTGELF
>TRBV29-1
SVEERTGNGYT
>TRBV4-2
ASSHTGQGVRETQY
>TRBV10-3
AISEGGSGNEQF
>TRBV4-3
ASSQRVSRTDTQY
>TRBV30
AWSLRTGDNEKLF
>TRBV28
ASSESGTGVQPQH
>TRBV11-2
ASSSGQTTQETQY
>TRBV7-9
ASSSLPAGSEKLF
>TRBV27
ASSRTINEKLF
>TRBV15
ATSRDLGGPYEQY
>TRBV6-6
ASSKDGNQPQH
>TRBV30
AWSWVEADTQY
>TRBV7-2
ASSLGEGIQY
>TRBV7-2
ASSLASSYEQY
>TRBV7-7
ASSSGTANTGELF
>TRBV4-1
ASSLGHRGETQY
>TRBV4-2
ASSRSRGPQETQY
>TRBV19
ASRDRGVFGYT
>TRBV7-9
ASKSVGGDYEQY
>TRBV30
ALKRGRPGDTQY
>TRBV29-1
SVGSPRASSTDTQY
>TRBV7-8
ASIEPGTSGTETQY
>TRBV7-9
ASSLGSSYGYT
>TRBV7-2
ASSLDVYNEQF
>TRBV11-2
ASSLDRGQGGNYGYT
>TRBV6-5
ASSYTRGGTEAF
>TRBV29-1
SVGREGYEQY
>TRBV7-9
ASSFLMRGLYNEQF
>TRBV29-1
SVPGLRDEQY
>TRBV28
ASRDSTNEQF
>TRBV10-3
AISVVVNEQF
>TRBV6-6
ASLGTPSYNEQF
>TRBV7-9
ASSLAFDEQY